This TCR beta chain was sequenced during a study of OX40 agonist ivuxolimab in advanced cancers. About the investigation overall: Ivuxolimab was a fully human IgG2 agonistic monoclonal antibody targeting the costimulatory receptor OX40 (CD134). Partial responses were achieved by three dose-escalation patients, of whom one had hepatocellular carcinoma and two had cutaneous melanoma. In the dose-escalation cohort, approximately 82% of patients were male, and the mean age was approximately 55 years, with a range of 23 to 79. Intravenous ivuxolimab was administered to patients every 2 weeks at six dose levels: 0.01, 0.1, 0.3, 1.5, 3 and 10 mg/kg. Prior anti-PD-1, anti-PD-L1 or anti-CTLA-4 therapy was permitted, and 30% to 50% of dose-escalation patients had received checkpoint inhibitors. The point of sequencing TCRbeta in the periphery was to test whether ivuxolimab changed TCR sequence diversity and drove clonal T-cell expansion. Of the approximately 54 patients in dose escalation, some 19 had hepatocellular carcinoma, some 15 had melanoma, 9 had renal cell carcinoma and 9 had head and neck cancer. The paper covers the monotherapy dose-escalation part of the phase I ivuxolimab trial, which included N ≈ 52 patients. What the work shows at the level of the full study, not this receptor alone: After ivuxolimab, expanded clones were on average more numerous among CD8+ T cells than among CD4+ T cells. At doses of 0.1 to 3.0 mg/kg, clonal expansion of both CD4+ and CD8+ blood T cells was observed from baseline to week 6. Low levels of normalized T-cell clonal expansion were also seen in some patients who did not respond. The antigen specificity of the clonally expanded peripheral T cells was not determined. In the 0.1-3.0 mg/kg groups, partial responders were among the patients with the lowest normalized peripheral clonal expansion, particularly in CD8+ T cells.

V drops 4 bases and J drops 3 bases, leaving 1 base in between. The CDR3 has 10 amino acids, counting the end cysteine and phenylalanine. CDR3 DNA is the only sequence kept; it has 30 bases, read in frame from the first base. The CDR1 and CDR2 encoded by the germline V gene are SNHLY and FYNNEI. For sequencing of the TCRbeta CDR3 region, genomic DNA was extracted from the sorted cells. TCRbeta CDR3 regions were sequenced using the immunoSEQ Assay. Drawn from immuneACCESS, this table holds only the in-frame rearrangements with V and J called that TCRdb kept. Clones are partly lost; checked studies trace under half to an unresolved V gene and leave the rest unexplained. Within this sample are under 60,000 clones, with approximately 86% of them counted one time only. Approximately 52% of the sample is taken by the ten largest. Patients with a history of autoimmune disease or receiving systemic immunosuppression were excluded from the trial. Peripheral blood for TCR sequencing was collected from all dose cohorts at baseline, on cycle 4 day 1, and on cycle 7 day 1. Samples came from an open-label, multicenter, first-in-human phase I dose-escalation trial of ivuxolimab. Adults with locally advanced or metastatic melanoma, renal cell carcinoma, hepatocellular carcinoma or head and neck squamous cell carcinoma were enrolled in the trial. CD4+ and CD8+ T cells were sorted separately from peripheral blood before TCR sequencing.

Notes on this clone: The antigen it recognizes is unknown. Base-call qualities are not available, and no considerably larger clone is one nucleotide away.

The receptor comes from an adult with an advanced solid tumor such as melanoma, head and neck, liver or kidney cancer. Recombination connected TRBV2 to TRBJ2-7, with no D gene named confidently. This sample comprised CD4+ or CD8+ T cells sorted from blood, obtained in a trial of the OX40 agonist ivuxolimab. The DNA sequence is given as TGTGCCAGCAGTGGCTACGAGCAGTACTTC. Its translation is CASSGYEQYF.